The rows below give T cell receptor beta chains drawn from one sample of a study of post-analysis software for immune sequencing data. TCRdb reprocessed the PCR reads via MiXCR and lists one record per CDR3 protein. Here the sample spans some 260,000 distinct CDR3 sequences, roughly a third being singletons. The specimen sequenced was blood. These TCRs come from a girl between 5 and 17 years old with multiple sclerosis. Each CDR3 is given with its conserved first and last residue. Fields, in order: V gene, D gene, clone size, J gene, CDR3 protein, CDR3 DNA. The D gene is left open where the match is weak. Not every row has a clone size; where given, it reads once, few, many or a size class.

TRBV6-5	-	-	TRBJ1-1	CASFGVTEAFF	TGTGCCAGCTTTGGGGTCACTGAAGCTTTCTTT
TRBV4-1	TRBD2	-	TRBJ2-5	CASSQAEAGGGFGTQYF	TGCGCCAGCAGCCAAGCGGAAGCGGGAGGCGGTTTTGGGACCCAGTACTTC
TRBV20-1	-	many	TRBJ2-5	CSADRRGAQETQYF	TGCAGTGCCGATCGGAGGGGGGCCCAAGAGACCCAGTACTTC
TRBV4-2	-	many	TRBJ1-2	CASSQDIRRGANYGYTF	TGTGCCAGCAGCCAAGATATCCGCCGGGGGGCCAACTATGGCTACACCTTC
TRBV5-1	TRBD1	many	TRBJ2-1	CASSLDREPYNEQFF	TGCGCCAGCAGCTTAGACAGGGAGCCCTACAATGAGCAGTTCTTC
TRBV4-1	-	-	TRBJ2-1	CASSQPGHNSNEQFF	TGCGCCAGCAGCCAACCTGGACACAATAGCAATGAGCAGTTCTTC
TRBV5-1	-	-	TRBJ2-1	CASSPGRDIFGNEQFF	TGCGCCAGCAGCCCGGGACGTGACATATTCGGCAATGAGCAGTTCTTC
TRBV5-1	-	many	TRBJ1-6	CASRATVVSYNSPLHF	TGCGCCAGCAGAGCAACAGTGGTCTCCTATAATTCACCCCTCCACTTT
TRBV18	-	many	TRBJ2-5	CASSPPNQETQYF	TGTGCCAGCTCACCACCCAACCAAGAGACCCAGTACTTC
TRBV5-1	TRBD1	many	TRBJ2-4	CASSGDRGNIQYF	TGCGCCAGCAGCGGCGACAGGGGAAACATTCAGTACTTC
TRBV4-1	TRBD2	-	TRBJ2-2	CASSQGLVASGPGELFF	TGCGCCAGCAGCCAAGGTCTGGTAGCTAGCGGGCCCGGGGAGCTGTTTTTT
TRBV10-3	TRBD1	many	TRBJ2-5	CATKNRDRDLETQYF	TGTGCCACTAAAAACCGGGACAGGGATTTGGAGACCCAGTACTTC
TRBV4-1	TRBD1	few	TRBJ1-1	CASSRQGTEAFF	TGCGCCAGCAGCCGACAGGGGACTGAAGCTTTCTTT
TRBV18	-	many	TRBJ1-1	CASSPGRSMNTEAFF	TGTGCCAGCTCACCAGGACGCAGTATGAACACTGAAGCTTTCTTT
TRBV6-5	-	-	TRBJ1-1	CTSSLLRVPNTEAFF	TGTACCAGCAGTCTCCTGAGGGTACCGAACACTGAAGCTTTCTTT
TRBV18	-	-	TRBJ1-2	CASSSRGVYGYTF	TGTGCCAGCTCATCTAGGGGTGTCTATGGCTACACCTTC
TRBV7-2	TRBD1	-	TRBJ2-2	CASTFGDRSTGELFF	TGTGCCAGCACCTTTGGGGACAGGAGCACCGGGGAGCTGTTTTTT
TRBV20-1	TRBD2	many	TRBJ2-7	CSASRGSGGEDDTQYF	TGCAGTGCTTCCCGGGGGAGCGGGGGGGAGGATGATACCCAGTACTTC
TRBV20-1	TRBD2	-	TRBJ2-7	CSAPRRTSDGEQYF	TGCAGTGCTCCCCGGCGGACTAGCGACGGCGAGCAGTACTTC
TRBV7-9	TRBD2	many	TRBJ2-7	CASSLSVAGYYEQYF	TGTGCCAGCAGCTTAAGCGTAGCGGGTTACTACGAGCAGTACTTC
TRBV7-8	TRBD1	many	TRBJ2-3	CASSLWTGGGTDTQYF	TGTGCCAGCAGCTTATGGACAGGGGGTGGCACAGATACGCAGTATTTT
TRBV6-1	-	-	TRBJ1-1	CANSVGWSMNTEAFF	TGTGCCAACAGTGTGGGATGGTCCATGAACACTGAAGCTTTCTTT
TRBV20-1	-	many	TRBJ1-4	CSAWRSPVEKLFF	TGCAGTGCCTGGCGGTCCCCAGTCGAAAAACTGTTTTTT
TRBV12-3/TRBV12-4	-	many	TRBJ1-4	CASRNDYVGKLFF	TGTGCCAGCAGAAACGACTATGTTGGAAAACTGTTTTTT
TRBV7-2	-	many	TRBJ1-1	CASSLELSGNTEAFF	TGTGCCAGCAGCTTAGAGTTATCTGGGAACACTGAAGCTTTCTTT
TRBV7-3	TRBD1	many	TRBJ2-3	CASTHGRGQDTQYF	TGTGCCAGCACCCACGGCAGGGGGCAAGATACGCAGTATTTT
TRBV28	TRBD2	-	TRBJ2-7	CASSLSGRYEQYF	TGTGCCAGCAGTTTAAGCGGGAGGTACGAGCAGTACTTC
TRBV4-1	-	-	TRBJ1-1	CASSHPGKGAEAFF	TGCGCCAGCAGCCACCCGGGAAAGGGGGCTGAAGCTTTCTTT
TRBV28	TRBD2	-	TRBJ2-3	CASSPGLAGGNWQYF	TGTGCCAGCAGTCCCGGACTAGCGGGGGGCAACTGGCAGTATTTT
TRBV5-6	TRBD1	-	TRBJ1-1	CASSSVTGGETEAFF	TGTGCCAGCAGCTCCGTGACAGGGGGGGAGACTGAAGCTTTCTTT
TRBV6-1	-	-	TRBJ2-3	CASSEPRATMYF	TGTGCCAGCAGTGAACCGAGGGCTACCATGTATTTT
TRBV14	-	-	TRBJ2-3	CASSQDDWADTQYF	TGTGCCAGCAGCCAAGATGATTGGGCAGATACGCAGTATTTT